By share, the clone carrying this T cell receptor (beta chain) counts as medium-sized. Its antigen remains unidentified. This CDR3 has 13 amino acids. CDR1 and CDR2 (germline): DFQATT, SNEGSKA (reference sequence). The V gene end was trimmed by 1 base and the J gene end by 5 bases; junction bases not matched to a gene: 4. The entry originates in a study of liver allograft versus peripheral blood T cells. In the study overall: What was compared were the T cell receptor repertoires in transplanted livers and those in the peripheral blood of recipients. The study's findings and limits: Intragraft liver T cell receptor repertoires reportedly differed from peripheral blood repertoires.

Each CDR3 protein gets one entry after TCRdb re-called the reads with MiXCR. The repertoire holds some 3,800 distinct CDR3 sequences, with around 15% as singletons. The chain employs TRBV20-1 and TRBJ1-2; TRBD1 matches at 7 bases. This clonotype was obtained from a human patient who had a liver transplant. Some T cells may be graft donor cells. The CDR3 DNA sequence: TGCAGTGCTAGAGTCAGGGACAGTTATGGCTACACCTTC. Translating gives CSARVRDSYGYTF.